This TCR beta chain was identified during a study of control samples from healthy donors and cancer patients. V shed 0 bases and J shed 7 bases, with 16 bases lying between them. The CDR3 is made up of 15 amino acids. Germline-derived CDR1 and CDR2 are SGHRS and YFSETQ. Using immunoSEQ multiplex PCR, the repertoire was profiled, and TCRdb retains in-frame clones only, with some absent. Here the sample spans roughly 400,000 clones, over 75% being singletons. This rearrangement joins TRBV5-1 to TRBJ1-1; no firm D call. Input material: PBMCs. This TCR was recovered from a man aged 35-49 years with head and neck cancer. CDR3 DNA: TGCGCCAGCAGCTTGGCTGTCGGTGGGCTTATTGAAGCTTTCTTT. It encodes CASSLAVGGLIEAFF.